The rows below give T cell receptor beta chains drawn from one sample of a study of human T cells and chemical hapten exposure. In TCRdb, the RACE reads were re-called with MiXCR into one record per CDR3 protein. The table has around 67,000 distinct CDR3 sequences, 8.5% seen once. The source material was whole blood, sampled in connection with sensitization to the hapten diphenylcyclopropenone (DPC). These receptors all stem from a woman aged 45-60 years with alopecia areata. Some clones in this sample may be carry-over from other donors' samples. Each CDR3 is given with its conserved first and last residue. Fields, in order: clone size, V gene, D gene, J gene, CDR3 protein, CDR3 DNA. The D gene is left open where the match is weak. For some rows the clone size is stated as once, few or many, or as a class when expanded; others skip it.

few	TRBV29-1	.	TRBJ2-3	CSASNEGGGADTQYF	TGCAGCGCTAGTAACGAGGGAGGAGGAGCAGATACGCAGTATTTT
.	TRBV24-1	.	TRBJ2-7	CATSSGYEQYF	TGTGCCACGAGTTCTGGATACGAGCAGTACTTC
.	TRBV4-1	.	TRBJ2-5	CAGSQLGTRGAGQETQYF	TGCGCCGGCAGCCAATTAGGTACGAGGGGCGCAGGGCAAGAGACCCAGTACTTC
few	TRBV9	TRBD2	TRBJ2-7	CASSPNWGEGIEQYF	TGTGCCAGCAGCCCCAATTGGGGGGAGGGCATCGAGCAGTACTTC
.	TRBV29-1	.	TRBJ2-7	CSVEEGFGGGSYEQYF	TGCAGCGTTGAAGAGGGGTTCGGAGGGGGGAGCTACGAGCAGTACTTC
.	TRBV6-5	.	TRBJ2-2	CASSYWGPNTGELFF	TGTGCCAGCAGTTATTGGGGGCCGAACACCGGGGAGCTGTTTTTT
few	TRBV7-8	.	TRBJ2-4	CASSLDQLNIQYF	TGTGCCAGCAGCTTAGACCAGCTAAACATTCAGTACTTC
few	TRBV6-5	TRBD2	TRBJ2-7	CASSTAGTTYEQYF	TGTGCCAGCAGTACAGCGGGGACGACCTACGAGCAGTACTTC
.	TRBV20-1	.	TRBJ2-3	CSAREPGVAADTQYF	TGCAGTGCTAGAGAGCCGGGGGTAGCGGCAGATACGCAGTATTTT
.	TRBV18	.	TRBJ1-2	CASSRTWGGDYGYTF	TGTGCCAGCTCTCGGACATGGGGCGGGGACTATGGCTACACCTTC
many	TRBV3-1	TRBD2	TRBJ2-5	CASSQVARGGQGTQYF	TGTGCCAGCAGCCAAGTAGCGCGGGGGGGCCAAGGGACCCAGTACTTC
.	TRBV27	TRBD2	TRBJ2-7	CASSPNPRTSGGTYEQYF	TGTGCCAGCAGTCCGAACCCCAGGACTAGCGGGGGGACTTACGAGCAGTACTTC
.	TRBV5-1	.	TRBJ1-2	CASSLDRISYGYTF	TGCGCCAGCAGCTTGGATCGCATTTCCTATGGCTACACCTTC
.	TRBV7-9	.	TRBJ2-7	CASSPRAYEQYF	TGTGCCAGCAGCCCACGCGCCTACGAGCAGTACTTC
many	TRBV12-3/TRBV12-4	TRBD1	TRBJ1-1	CASSPGTVNTEAFF	TGTGCCAGCAGTCCTGGGACAGTCAACACTGAAGCTTTCTTT
.	TRBV12-3/TRBV12-4	.	TRBJ2-3	CASTPLTSTDTQYF	TGTGCCAGCACCCCCCTGACGAGCACAGATACGCAGTATTTT
.	TRBV28	TRBD2	TRBJ2-5	CASSFLRLAGNQETQYF	TGTGCCAGCAGTTTCCTCAGACTAGCAGGGAACCAAGAGACCCAGTACTTC
many	TRBV6-5	TRBD1	TRBJ1-1	CASTHRGLLNTEAFF	TGTGCCAGCACCCACAGGGGGCTGTTAAACACTGAAGCTTTCTTT
.	TRBV6-6	TRBD1	TRBJ2-3	CASSYTDRARDTQYF	TGTGCCAGCAGTTACACTGACAGGGCCCGAGATACGCAGTATTTT
many	TRBV29-1	.	TRBJ1-1	CSAGAGEAFF	TGCAGCGCCGGGGCAGGAGAAGCTTTCTTT
.	TRBV5-6	.	TRBJ1-1	CASSLAASGEAFF	TGTGCCAGCAGCTTGGCGGCAAGTGGTGAAGCTTTCTTT
few	TRBV4-3	TRBD2	TRBJ2-5	CASSQDSLAGTQYF	TGCGCCAGCAGCCAAGATAGTCTAGCGGGGACCCAGTACTTC
.	TRBV27	.	TRBJ1-2	CASRGTVRDYTF	TGTGCCAGCCGAGGAACGGTCAGAGACTACACCTTC
many	TRBV6-6	.	TRBJ1-5	CASRGSNQPQHF	TGTGCCAGTAGGGGGAGCAATCAGCCCCAGCATTTT
few	TRBV7-9	.	TRBJ1-1	CASSLIRAEAFF	TGTGCCAGCAGCTTGATCAGGGCTGAAGCTTTCTTT
.	TRBV3-1	.	TRBJ1-1	CASSPGPHTFF	TGTGCCAGCAGCCCGGGACCTCATACTTTCTTT
many	TRBV10-2	.	TRBJ1-1	CASSEISWEMNTEAFF	TGCGCCAGCAGTGAAATTAGTTGGGAGATGAACACTGAAGCTTTCTTT
.	TRBV12-3/TRBV12-4	.	TRBJ2-3	CASSGRVGAHRTDTQYF	TGTGCCAGCAGTGGGCGTGTGGGGGCGCATCGCACAGATACGCAGTATTTT
few	TRBV5-1	.	TRBJ2-3	CASSLRLADTDTQYF	TGCGCCAGCAGCTTGAGGCTAGCCGACACAGATACGCAGTATTTT
many	TRBV6-2/TRBV6-3	.	TRBJ1-2	CASSYSVLLMYTF	TGTGCCAGCAGTTACTCCGTCCTTCTGATGTACACCTTC
.	TRBV5-1	.	TRBJ1-6	CASSLDREYSPLHF	TGCGCCAGCAGCTTGGACAGGGAGTATTCACCCCTCCACTTT
.	TRBV4-3	.	TRBJ2-6	CASSQDEGDPSGANVLTF	TGCGCCAGCAGCCAAGATGAGGGTGATCCCTCTGGGGCCAACGTCCTGACTTTC
many	TRBV7-8	.	TRBJ2-1	CASSLDSWGNEQFF	TGTGCCAGCAGCTTAGACTCATGGGGCAATGAGCAGTTCTTC
few	TRBV19	TRBD1	TRBJ1-5	CASSIDPYRDSTPQHF	TGTGCCAGTAGTATAGACCCTTACAGGGACAGTACGCCCCAGCATTTT
.	TRBV27	.	TRBJ1-5	CAITKGCPQHF	TGTGCCATCACGAAGGGGTGTCCCCAGCATTTT
many	TRBV28	TRBD1	TRBJ1-1	CASKSEQGALYTEAFF	TGTGCCAGCAAGTCGGAACAGGGGGCATTGTACACTGAAGCTTTCTTT
many	TRBV4-1	.	TRBJ2-5	CASSQRLTGLPNQETQYF	TGCGCCAGCAGCCAAAGATTAACAGGCCTACCCAACCAAGAGACCCAGTACTTC
.	TRBV3-1	.	TRBJ2-7	CASSLPDSQPYEQYF	TGTGCCAGCAGCCTCCCGGACAGCCAGCCCTACGAGCAGTACTTC
many	TRBV7-2	.	TRBJ1-6	CASSLRPQGTDSPLHF	TGTGCCAGCAGCTTAAGGCCTCAGGGGACGGATTCACCCCTCCACTTT
many	TRBV7-6	TRBD1	TRBJ1-5	CASSPGQGSNQPQHF	TGTGCCAGCAGCCCCGGACAGGGGTCTAATCAGCCCCAGCATTTT